This T cell receptor (beta chain) was observed in a study of response to subunit inactivated influenza vaccine. TCRdb used MiXCR to reprocess the RT-PCR reads, holding one entry per CDR3 protein. This table holds around 600,000 distinct CDR3 sequences, around 11% found once. There are 17 residues in the CDR3. V trimming: 3 bases; J trimming: 6 bases; junction bases outside the gene matches: 10. Per germline, CDR1 SGDLS and CDR2 YYNGEE. In addition, the sample was reused for a study of T cells expressing NK-cell markers. That paper states: In generating TCR beta cDNA, 5'RACE template switching with UMIs was used. From sorted CD3+CD56+NKG2C+, CD3+CD56+NKG2C- and CD3+CD56-NKG2C+ T cells came the TCR beta repertoires.

Source: PBMCs from blood, taken on the day of vaccination. The gene calls are TRBV9 and TRBJ2-2, with 11 bases matching TRBD2. The sequence came from a middle-aged man who received an inactivated influenza vaccine. CDR3 in amino acids: CASSAGLAVRDAGELFF. Here the CDR3 DNA reads TGTGCCAGCAGCGCGGGACTAGCGGTTAGGGACGCCGGGGAGCTGTTTTTT.